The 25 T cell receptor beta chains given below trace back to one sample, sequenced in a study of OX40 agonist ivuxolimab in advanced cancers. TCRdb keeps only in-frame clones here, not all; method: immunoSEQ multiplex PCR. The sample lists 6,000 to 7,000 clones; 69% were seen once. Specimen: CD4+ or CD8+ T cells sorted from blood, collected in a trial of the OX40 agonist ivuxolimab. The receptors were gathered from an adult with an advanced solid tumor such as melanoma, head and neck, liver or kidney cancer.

This CDR3 reads CASSQGVNYGYTF. CDR3 in DNA: TGTGCCAGCAGCCAAGGGGTTAACTATGGCTACACCTTC. This sequence joins TRBV14 and TRBJ1-2; D unclear. The V and J ends lost 1 base and 1 base respectively, with 4 bases between them. CDR3 size: 13 residues. The V gene's germline CDR1 is SGHDN and CDR2 FVKESK.

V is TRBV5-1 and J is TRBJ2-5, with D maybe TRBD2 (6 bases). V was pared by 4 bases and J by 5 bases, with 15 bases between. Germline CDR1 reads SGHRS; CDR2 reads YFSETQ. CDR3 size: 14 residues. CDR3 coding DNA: TGCGCCAGCAGCCCGTGGGGGGAGGAGGAGACCCAGTACTTC. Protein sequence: CASSPWGEEETQYF.

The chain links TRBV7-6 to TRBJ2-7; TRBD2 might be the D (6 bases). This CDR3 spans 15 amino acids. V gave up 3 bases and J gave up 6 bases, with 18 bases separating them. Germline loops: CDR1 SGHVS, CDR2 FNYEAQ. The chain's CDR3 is CASSLGTEGKAEQYF. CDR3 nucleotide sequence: TGTGCCAGCAGCTTGGGGACGGAGGGTAAAGCCGAGCAGTACTTC. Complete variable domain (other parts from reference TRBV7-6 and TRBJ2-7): GAGVSQSPRYKVTKRGQDVALRCDPISGHVSLYWYRQALGQGPEFLTYFNYEAQQDKSGLPNDRFSAERPEGSISTLTIQRTEQRDSAMYRCASSLGTEGKAEQYFGPGTRLTVT.

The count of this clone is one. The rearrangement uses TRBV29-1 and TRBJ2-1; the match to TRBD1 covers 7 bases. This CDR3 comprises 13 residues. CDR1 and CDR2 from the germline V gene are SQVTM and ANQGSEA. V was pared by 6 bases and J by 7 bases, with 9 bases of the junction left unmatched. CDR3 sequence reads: CSVHGQVGNEQFF. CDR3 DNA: TGCAGCGTCCATGGACAGGTTGGGAATGAGCAGTTCTTC.

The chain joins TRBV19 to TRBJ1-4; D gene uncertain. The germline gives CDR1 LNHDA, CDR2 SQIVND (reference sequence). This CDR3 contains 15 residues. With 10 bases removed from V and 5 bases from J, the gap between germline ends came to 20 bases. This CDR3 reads CATFGGRAGNEKLFF. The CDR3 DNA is TGTGCCACCTTTGGCGGACGGGCGGGGAATGAAAAACTGTTTTTT.

The CDR3 nucleotides read TGTGCCAGCAGCTTGGGGGGGGACGAGCAGTACTTC. This translates into CASSLGGDEQYF. The chain employs TRBV6-5 and TRBJ2-7; TRBD2 matches 7 bases. Germline CDR1 is MNHEY and CDR2 is SVGAGI. This CDR3 comprises 12 residues. The junction had 4 bases not matched to a gene; V was cut back by 6 bases and J by 5 bases.

The CDR3 protein is CATSTGTENTGELFF. The CDR3 DNA follows: TGTGCCACCAGCACCGGGACGGAGAACACCGGGGAGCTGTTTTTT. This rearrangement joins TRBV15 to TRBJ2-2; D possibly uses TRBD1 or TRBD2 (5 bases each). Germline V gives CDR1 LNHNV, CDR2 YYDKDF (reference sequence). This CDR3 is 15 amino acids long. Trimming stripped 4 bases from V and 1 base from J, with 10 bases between.

The CDR3 DNA sequence: TGCGCCAGCAGTTCCGACCTGGCGGGAGCGGCCTACAATGAGCAGTTCTTC. Translating it yields CASSSDLAGAAYNEQFF. V is TRBV4-3 and J is TRBJ2-1; 7 bases line up with TRBD2. The V segment lost 6 bases and the J segment 2 bases; nucleotides outside the gene matches: 13. Germline CDR1 is LGHNA and CDR2 is YSLEER. The CDR3 consists of 17 residues.

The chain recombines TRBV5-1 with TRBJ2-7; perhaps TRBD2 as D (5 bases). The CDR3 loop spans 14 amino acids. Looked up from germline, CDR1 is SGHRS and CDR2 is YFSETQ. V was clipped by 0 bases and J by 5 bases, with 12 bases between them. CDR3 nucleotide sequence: TGCGCCAGCAGCTTGGGCGAGGGTAGGAACGAGCAGTACTTC. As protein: CASSLGEGRNEQYF.

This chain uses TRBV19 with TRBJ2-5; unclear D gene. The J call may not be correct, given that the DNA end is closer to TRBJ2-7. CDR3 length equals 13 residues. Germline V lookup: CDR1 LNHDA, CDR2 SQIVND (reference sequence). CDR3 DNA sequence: TGTGCCAGTAGTATAGTAGGGAACGACGAGCAGTACTTC. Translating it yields CASSIVGNDEQYF.

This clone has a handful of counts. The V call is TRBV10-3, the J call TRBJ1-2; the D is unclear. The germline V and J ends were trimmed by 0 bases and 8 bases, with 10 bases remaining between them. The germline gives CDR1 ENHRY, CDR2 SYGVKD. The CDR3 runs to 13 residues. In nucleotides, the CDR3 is TGTGCCATCAGTGAGTCGACGGGGAGGGGCTACACCTTC. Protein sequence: CAISESTGRGYTF.

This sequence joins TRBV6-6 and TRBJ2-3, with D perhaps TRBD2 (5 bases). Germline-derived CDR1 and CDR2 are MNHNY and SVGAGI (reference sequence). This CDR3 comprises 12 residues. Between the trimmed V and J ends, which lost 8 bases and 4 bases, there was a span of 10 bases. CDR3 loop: CASEGVADTQYF. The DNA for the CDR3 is TGTGCCAGCGAGGGCGTCGCAGATACGCAGTATTTT.

In nucleotides, the CDR3 is TGTGCCAGCTCACCGGAAGGGTTGAACACCATATATTTT. It codes for CASSPEGLNTIYF. J is TRBJ1-3 and V is TRBV18; the D is unclear. Trimming took off 3 bases at V and 7 bases at J, with 10 bases between the two ends. The CDR3 covers 13 residues. Germline lookup yields CDR1 KGHSH and CDR2 LQKENI.

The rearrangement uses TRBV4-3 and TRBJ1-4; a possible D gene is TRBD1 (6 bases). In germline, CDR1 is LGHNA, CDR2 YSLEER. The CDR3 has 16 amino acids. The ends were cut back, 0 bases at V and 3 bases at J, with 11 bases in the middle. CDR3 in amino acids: CASSQDGGRANEKLFF. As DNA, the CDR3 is TGCGCCAGCAGCCAAGATGGGGGGCGGGCTAATGAAAAACTGTTTTTT.

CDR3 amino acids: CASSSDHRVDGANVLTF. CDR3 in DNA: TGCGCCAGCAGCTCCGACCACAGGGTCGATGGGGCCAACGTCCTGACTTTC. This chain uses TRBV5-1 with TRBJ2-6; D perhaps matches TRBD1 (6 bases). Trimming cost V 3 bases and J 3 bases, with 16 bases left between them. CDR3 length: 17 amino acids. Germline V CDR1 and CDR2: SGHRS, YFSETQ.

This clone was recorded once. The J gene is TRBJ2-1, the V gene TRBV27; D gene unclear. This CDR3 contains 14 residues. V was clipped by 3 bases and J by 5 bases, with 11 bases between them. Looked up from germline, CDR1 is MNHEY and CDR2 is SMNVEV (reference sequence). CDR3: CASSLTDGNNEQFF. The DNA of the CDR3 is TGTGCCAGCAGTTTGACGGACGGAAACAATGAGCAGTTCTTC.

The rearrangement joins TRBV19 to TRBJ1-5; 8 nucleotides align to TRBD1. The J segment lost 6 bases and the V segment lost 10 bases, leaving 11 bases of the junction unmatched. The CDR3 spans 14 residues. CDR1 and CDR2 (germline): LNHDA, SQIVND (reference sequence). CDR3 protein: CATVNGQGTQPQHF. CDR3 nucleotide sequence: TGTGCCACCGTAAACGGACAGGGCACTCAGCCCCAGCATTTT.

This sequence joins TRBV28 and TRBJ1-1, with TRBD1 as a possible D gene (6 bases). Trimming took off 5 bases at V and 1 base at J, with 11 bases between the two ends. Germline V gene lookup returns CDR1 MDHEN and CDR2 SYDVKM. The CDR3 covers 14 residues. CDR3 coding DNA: TGTGCCAGCAGTCCGGGACAAGGGAACACTGAAGCTTTCTTT. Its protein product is CASSPGQGNTEAFF.

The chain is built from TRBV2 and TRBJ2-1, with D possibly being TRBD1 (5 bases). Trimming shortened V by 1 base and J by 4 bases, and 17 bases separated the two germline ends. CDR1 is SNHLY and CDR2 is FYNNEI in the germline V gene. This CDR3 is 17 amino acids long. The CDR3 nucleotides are TGTGCCAGCAGTGAAGAAGGGGCGAAAAGGGGTTACAATGAGCAGTTCTTC. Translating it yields CASSEEGAKRGYNEQFF.

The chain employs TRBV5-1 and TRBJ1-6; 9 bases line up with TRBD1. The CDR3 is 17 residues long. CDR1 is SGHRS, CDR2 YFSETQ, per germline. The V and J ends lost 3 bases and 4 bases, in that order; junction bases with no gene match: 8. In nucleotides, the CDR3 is TGCGCCAGCAGCTGGGGACAGGGAAAGGGTTATAATTCACCCCTCCACTTT. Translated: CASSWGQGKGYNSPLHF.

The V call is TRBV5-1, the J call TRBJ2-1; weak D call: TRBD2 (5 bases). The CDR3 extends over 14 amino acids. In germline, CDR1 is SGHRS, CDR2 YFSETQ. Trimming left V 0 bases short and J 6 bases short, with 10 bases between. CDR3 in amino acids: CASSLVVGSNEQFF. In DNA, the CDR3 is TGCGCCAGCAGCTTGGTTGTGGGGAGCAATGAGCAGTTCTTC.

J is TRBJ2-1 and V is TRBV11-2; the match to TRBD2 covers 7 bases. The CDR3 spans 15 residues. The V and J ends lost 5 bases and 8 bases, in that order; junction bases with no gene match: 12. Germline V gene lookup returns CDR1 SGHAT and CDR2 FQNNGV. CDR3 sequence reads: CASSTWGRAEDEQFF. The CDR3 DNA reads TGTGCCAGCAGCACCTGGGGGAGGGCCGAAGATGAGCAGTTCTTC.

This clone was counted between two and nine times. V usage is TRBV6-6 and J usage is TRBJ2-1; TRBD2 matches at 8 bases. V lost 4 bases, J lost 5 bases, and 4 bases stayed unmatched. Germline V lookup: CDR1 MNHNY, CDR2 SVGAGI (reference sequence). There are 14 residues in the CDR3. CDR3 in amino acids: CASSFGGADNEQFF. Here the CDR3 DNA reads TGTGCCAGCAGTTTCGGGGGGGCCGACAATGAGCAGTTCTTC.

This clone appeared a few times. CDR3 nucleotides: TGTGCCAGCAGTGAAGCGGCGGAGGTCACTGAAGCTTTCTTT. This gives the protein CASSEAAEVTEAFF. The rearrangement joins TRBV6-1 to TRBJ1-1; no definite D call. Germline V gives CDR1 MNHNS, CDR2 SASEGT. Trimming left V 0 bases short and J 4 bases short, with 9 bases between. The CDR3 spans 14 residues.

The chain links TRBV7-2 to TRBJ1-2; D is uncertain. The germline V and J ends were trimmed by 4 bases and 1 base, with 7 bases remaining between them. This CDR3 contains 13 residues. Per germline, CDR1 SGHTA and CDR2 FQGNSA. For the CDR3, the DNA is TGTGCCAGCAGCTCACAGATTAACTATGGCTACACCTTC. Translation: CASSSQINYGYTF.